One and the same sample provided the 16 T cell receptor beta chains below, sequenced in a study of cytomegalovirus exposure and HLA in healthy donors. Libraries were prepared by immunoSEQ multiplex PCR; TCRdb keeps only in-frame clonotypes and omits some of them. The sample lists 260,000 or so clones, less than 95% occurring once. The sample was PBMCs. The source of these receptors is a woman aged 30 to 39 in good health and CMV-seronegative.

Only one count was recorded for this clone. CDR3 nucleotides: TGTGCCAGCAGTGAAACTTTGGGGACGCTCGCGGAAAACACCGGGGAGCTGTTTTTT. Its protein is CASSETLGTLAENTGELFF. V gene TRBV6-1 combines with J gene TRBJ2-2, with D perhaps given as TRBD1 or TRBD2 (5 bases each). V gave up 2 bases and J gave up 2 bases, with 21 bases separating them. The CDR3 runs to 19 residues. Germline loops: CDR1 MNHNS, CDR2 SASEGT.

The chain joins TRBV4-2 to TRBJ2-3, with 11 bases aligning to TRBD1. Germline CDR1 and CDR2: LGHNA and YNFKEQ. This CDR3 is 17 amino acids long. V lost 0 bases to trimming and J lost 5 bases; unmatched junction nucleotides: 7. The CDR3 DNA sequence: TGTGCCAGCAGCCAAGATGGGGAGGGACAGGGGGGAGATACGCAGTATTTT. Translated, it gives CASSQDGEGQGGDTQYF.

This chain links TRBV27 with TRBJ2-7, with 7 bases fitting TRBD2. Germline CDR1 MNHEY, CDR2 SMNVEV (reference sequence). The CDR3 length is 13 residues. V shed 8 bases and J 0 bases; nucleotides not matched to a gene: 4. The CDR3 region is CASGLAASYEQYF. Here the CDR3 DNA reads TGTGCCAGCGGCCTAGCGGCCTCCTACGAGCAGTACTTC.

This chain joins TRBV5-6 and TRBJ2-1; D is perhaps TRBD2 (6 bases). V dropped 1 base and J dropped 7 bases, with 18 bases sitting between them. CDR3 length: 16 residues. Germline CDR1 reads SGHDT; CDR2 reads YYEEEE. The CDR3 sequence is CASSLYTGVLDNEQFF. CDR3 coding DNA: TGTGCCAGCAGCTTGTATACGGGAGTCTTAGATAATGAGCAGTTCTTC.

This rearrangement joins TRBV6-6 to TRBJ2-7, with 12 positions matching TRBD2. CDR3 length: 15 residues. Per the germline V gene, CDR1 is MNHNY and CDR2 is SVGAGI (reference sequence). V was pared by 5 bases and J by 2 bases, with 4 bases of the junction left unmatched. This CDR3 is CASSQTSGSPYEQYF. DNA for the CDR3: TGTGCCAGCAGTCAGACTAGCGGGAGTCCCTACGAGCAGTACTTC.

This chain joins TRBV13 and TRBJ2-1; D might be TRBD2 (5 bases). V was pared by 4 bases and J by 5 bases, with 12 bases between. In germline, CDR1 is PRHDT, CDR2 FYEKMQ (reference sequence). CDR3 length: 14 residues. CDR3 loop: CASSSLSANNEQFF. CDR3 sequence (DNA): TGTGCCAGCAGCTCACTTAGCGCGAACAATGAGCAGTTCTTC. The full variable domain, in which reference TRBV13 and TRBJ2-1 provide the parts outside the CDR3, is AAGVIQSPRHLIKEKRETATLKCYPIPRHDTVYWYQQGPGQDPQFLISFYEKMQSDKGSIPDRFSAQQFSDYHSELNMSSLELGDSALYFCASSSLSANNEQFFGPGTRLTVL.

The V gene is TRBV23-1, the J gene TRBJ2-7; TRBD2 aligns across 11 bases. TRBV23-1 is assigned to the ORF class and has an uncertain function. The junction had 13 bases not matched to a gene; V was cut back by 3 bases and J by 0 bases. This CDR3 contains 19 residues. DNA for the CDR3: TGCGCCAGCAGTCACCCCGGGACGTTCGGACTAGCGGGCTCCTACGAGCAGTACTTC. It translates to CASSHPGTFGLAGSYEQYF.

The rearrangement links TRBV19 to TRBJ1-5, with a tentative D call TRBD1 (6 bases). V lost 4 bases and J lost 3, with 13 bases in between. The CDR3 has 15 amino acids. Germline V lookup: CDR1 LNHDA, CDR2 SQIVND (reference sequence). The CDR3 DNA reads TGTGCCAGTAGTACAAAGGACAGAGTCAATCAGCCCCAGCATTTT. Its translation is CASSTKDRVNQPQHF. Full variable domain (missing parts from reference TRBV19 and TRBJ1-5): DGGITQSPKYLFRKEGQNVTLSCEQNLNHDAMYWYRQDPGQGLRLIYYSQIVNDFQKGDIAEGYSVSREKKESFPLTVTSAQKNPTAFYLCASSTKDRVNQPQHFGDGTRLSIL.

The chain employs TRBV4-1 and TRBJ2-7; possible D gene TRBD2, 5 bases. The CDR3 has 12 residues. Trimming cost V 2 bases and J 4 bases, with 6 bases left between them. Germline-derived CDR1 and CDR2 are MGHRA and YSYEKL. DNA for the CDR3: TGCGCCAGCAGCCAAACGGGGTACGAGCAGTACTTC. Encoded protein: CASSQTGYEQYF.

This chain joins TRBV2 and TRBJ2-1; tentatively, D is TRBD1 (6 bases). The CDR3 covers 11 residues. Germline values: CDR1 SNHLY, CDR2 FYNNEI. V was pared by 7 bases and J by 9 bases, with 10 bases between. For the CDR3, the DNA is TGTGCCAGCACAGGGGTGGCTGAGCAGTTCTTC. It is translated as CASTGVAEQFF.

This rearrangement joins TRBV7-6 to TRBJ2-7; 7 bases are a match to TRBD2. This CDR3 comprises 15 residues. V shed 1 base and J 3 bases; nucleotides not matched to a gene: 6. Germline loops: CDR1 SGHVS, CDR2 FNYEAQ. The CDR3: CASSLGSGINYEQYF. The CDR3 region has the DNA TGTGCCAGCAGCTTAGGGAGCGGGATTAACTACGAGCAGTACTTC. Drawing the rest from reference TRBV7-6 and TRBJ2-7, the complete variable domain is GAGVSQSPRYKVTKRGQDVALRCDPISGHVSLYWYRQALGQGPEFLTYFNYEAQQDKSGLPNDRFSAERPEGSISTLTIQRTEQRDSAMYRCASSLGSGINYEQYFGPGTRLTVT.

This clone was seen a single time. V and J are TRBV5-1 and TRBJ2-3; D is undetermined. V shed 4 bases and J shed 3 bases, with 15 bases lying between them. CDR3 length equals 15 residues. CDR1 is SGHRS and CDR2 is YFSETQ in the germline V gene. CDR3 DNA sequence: TGCGCCAGCAGCCTGGCCGAGACCGGTACAGATACGCAGTATTTT. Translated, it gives CASSLAETGTDTQYF. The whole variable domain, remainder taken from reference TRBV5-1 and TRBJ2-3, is KAGVTQTPRYLIKTRGQQVTLSCSPISGHRSVSWYQQTPGQGLQFLFEYFSETQRNKGNFPGRFSGRQFSNSRSEMNVSTLELGDSALYLCASSLAETGTDTQYFGPGTRLTVL.

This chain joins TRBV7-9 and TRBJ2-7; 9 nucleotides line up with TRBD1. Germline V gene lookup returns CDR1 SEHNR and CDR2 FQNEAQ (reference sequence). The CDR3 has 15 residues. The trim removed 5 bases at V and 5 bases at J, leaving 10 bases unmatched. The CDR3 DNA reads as TGTGCCAGCAGCAAACCCCGGGACAGGGATAACGAGCAGTACTTC. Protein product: CASSKPRDRDNEQYF.

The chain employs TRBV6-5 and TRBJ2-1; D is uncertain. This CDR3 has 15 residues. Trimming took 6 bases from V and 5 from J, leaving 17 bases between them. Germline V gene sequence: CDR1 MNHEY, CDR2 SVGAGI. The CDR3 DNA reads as TGTGCCAGCAGCTCACGCGCAGGAGTCGACAATGAGCAGTTCTTC. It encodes CASSSRAGVDNEQFF.

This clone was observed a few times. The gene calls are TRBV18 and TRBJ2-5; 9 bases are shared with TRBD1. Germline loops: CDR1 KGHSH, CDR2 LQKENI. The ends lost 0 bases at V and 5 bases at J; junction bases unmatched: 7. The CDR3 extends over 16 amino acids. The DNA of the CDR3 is TGTGCCAGCTCACCACCTCGGACAGGGGATGTGGAGACCCAGTACTTC. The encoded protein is CASSPPRTGDVETQYF.

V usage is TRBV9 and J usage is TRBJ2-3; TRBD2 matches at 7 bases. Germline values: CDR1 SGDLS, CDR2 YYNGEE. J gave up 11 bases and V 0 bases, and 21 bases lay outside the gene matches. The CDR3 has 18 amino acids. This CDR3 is CASSVGREGDSLRYGQYF. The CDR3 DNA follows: TGTGCCAGCAGCGTAGGTAGGGAGGGAGATTCCCTGCGGTACGGGCAGTATTTT.